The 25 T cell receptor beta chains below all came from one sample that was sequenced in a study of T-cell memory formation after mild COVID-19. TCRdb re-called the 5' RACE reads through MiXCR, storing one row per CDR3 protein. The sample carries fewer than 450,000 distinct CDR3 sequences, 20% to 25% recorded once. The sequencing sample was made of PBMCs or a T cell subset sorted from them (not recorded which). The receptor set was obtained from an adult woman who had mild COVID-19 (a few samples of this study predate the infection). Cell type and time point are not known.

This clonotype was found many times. The chain's CDR3 is CASTRAGVADTQYF. CDR3 in DNA: TGCGCCAGCACCAGGGCGGGGGTCGCAGATACGCAGTATTTT. The J gene is TRBJ2-3, the V gene TRBV5-1; TRBD2 matches at 7 bases. The CDR3 contains 14 residues. Per germline, CDR1 SGHRS and CDR2 YFSETQ. Trimming at V came to 6 bases and at J to 4 bases, leaving 8 bases not matched to a gene.

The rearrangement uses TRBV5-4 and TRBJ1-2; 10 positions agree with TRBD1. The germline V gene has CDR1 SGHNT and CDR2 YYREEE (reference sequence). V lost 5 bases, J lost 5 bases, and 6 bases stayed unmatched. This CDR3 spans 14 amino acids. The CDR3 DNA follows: TGTGCCAGCAGATCAGGGACAGGGGATTATGGCTACACCTTC. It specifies CASRSGTGDYGYTF.

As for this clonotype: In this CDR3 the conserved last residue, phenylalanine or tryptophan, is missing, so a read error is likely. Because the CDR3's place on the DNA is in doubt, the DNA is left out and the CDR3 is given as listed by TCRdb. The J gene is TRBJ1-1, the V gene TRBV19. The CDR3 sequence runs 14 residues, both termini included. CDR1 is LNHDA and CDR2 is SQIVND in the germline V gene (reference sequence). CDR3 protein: CASSNRGLRPGIVI.

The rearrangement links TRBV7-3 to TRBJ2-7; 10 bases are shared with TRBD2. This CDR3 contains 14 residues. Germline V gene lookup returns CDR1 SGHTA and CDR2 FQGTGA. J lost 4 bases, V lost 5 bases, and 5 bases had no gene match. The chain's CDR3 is CASSDSGGTYEQYF. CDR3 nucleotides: TGTGCCAGCAGCGATAGCGGGGGGACGTACGAGCAGTACTTC.

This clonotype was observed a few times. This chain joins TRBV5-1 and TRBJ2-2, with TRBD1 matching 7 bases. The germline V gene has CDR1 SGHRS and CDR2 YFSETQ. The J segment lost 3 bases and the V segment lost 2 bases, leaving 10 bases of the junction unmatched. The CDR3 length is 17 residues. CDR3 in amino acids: CASSFFPRQGDTGELFF. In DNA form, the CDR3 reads TGCGCCAGCAGCTTTTTCCCCCGACAGGGCGACACCGGGGAGCTGTTTTTT.

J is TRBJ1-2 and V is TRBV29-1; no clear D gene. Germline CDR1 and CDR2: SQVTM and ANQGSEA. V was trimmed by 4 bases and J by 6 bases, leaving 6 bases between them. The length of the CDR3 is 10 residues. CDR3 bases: TGCAGCGTTGCTTTTAATGGCTACACCTTC. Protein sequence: CSVAFNGYTF. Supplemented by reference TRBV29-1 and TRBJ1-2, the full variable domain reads SAVISQKPSRDICQRGTSLTIQCQVDSQVTMMFWYRQQPGQSLTLIATANQGSEATYESGFVIDKFPISRPNLTFSTLTVSNMSPEDSSIYLCSVAFNGYTFGSGTRLTVV.

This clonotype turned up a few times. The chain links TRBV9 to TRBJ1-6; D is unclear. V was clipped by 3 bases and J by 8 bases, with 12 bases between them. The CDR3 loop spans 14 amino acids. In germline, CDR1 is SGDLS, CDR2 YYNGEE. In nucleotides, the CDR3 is TGTGCCAGCAGCGATAGTGGGCCTTATTCACCCCTCCACTTT. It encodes CASSDSGPYSPLHF.

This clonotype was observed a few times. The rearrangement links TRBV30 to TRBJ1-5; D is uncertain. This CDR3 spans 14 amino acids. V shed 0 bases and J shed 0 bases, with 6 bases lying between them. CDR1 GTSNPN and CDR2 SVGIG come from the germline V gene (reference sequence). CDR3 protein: CAWSVSVSNQPQHF. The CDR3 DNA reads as TGTGCCTGGAGTGTTTCTGTTAGCAATCAGCCCCAGCATTTT.

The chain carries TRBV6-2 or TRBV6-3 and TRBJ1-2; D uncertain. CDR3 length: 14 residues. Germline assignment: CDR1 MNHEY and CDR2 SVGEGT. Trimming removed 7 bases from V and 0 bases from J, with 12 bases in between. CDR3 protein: CASNRLGPNYGYTF. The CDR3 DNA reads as TGTGCCAGCAACCGATTGGGTCCTAACTATGGCTACACCTTC.

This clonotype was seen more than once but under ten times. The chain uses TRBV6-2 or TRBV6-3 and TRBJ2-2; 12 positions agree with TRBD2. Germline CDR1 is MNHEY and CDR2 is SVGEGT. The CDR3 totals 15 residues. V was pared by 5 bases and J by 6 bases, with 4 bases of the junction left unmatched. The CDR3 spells CASSTLAGGPGELFF. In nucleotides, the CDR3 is TGTGCCAGCAGTACCCTAGCGGGAGGGCCCGGGGAGCTGTTTTTT.

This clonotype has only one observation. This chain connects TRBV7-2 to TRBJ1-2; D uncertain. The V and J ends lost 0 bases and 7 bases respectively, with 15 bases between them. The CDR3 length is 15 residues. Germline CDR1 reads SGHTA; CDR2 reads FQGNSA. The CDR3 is CASSLAKGVRVGYTF. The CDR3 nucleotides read TGTGCCAGCAGCTTAGCAAAGGGTGTAAGGGTTGGCTACACCTTC.

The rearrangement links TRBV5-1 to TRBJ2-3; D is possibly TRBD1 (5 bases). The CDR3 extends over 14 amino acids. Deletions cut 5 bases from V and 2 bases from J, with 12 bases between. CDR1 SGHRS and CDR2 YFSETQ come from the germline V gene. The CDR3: CASRTRTYTDTQYF. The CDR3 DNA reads TGCGCCAGCAGGACGCGGACATACACAGATACGCAGTATTTT.

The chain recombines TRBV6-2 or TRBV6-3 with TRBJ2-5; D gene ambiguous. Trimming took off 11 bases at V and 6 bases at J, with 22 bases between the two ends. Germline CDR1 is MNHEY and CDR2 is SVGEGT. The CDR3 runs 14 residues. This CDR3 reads CASTPSWQSQTQYF. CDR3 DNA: TGTGCCTCGACTCCTAGTTGGCAATCCCAGACCCAGTACTTC.

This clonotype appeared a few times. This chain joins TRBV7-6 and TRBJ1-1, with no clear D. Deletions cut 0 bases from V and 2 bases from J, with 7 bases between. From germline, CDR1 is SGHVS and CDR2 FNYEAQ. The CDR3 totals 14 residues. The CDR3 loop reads CASSLAGPNTEAFF. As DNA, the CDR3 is TGTGCCAGCAGCTTAGCGGGTCCTAACACTGAAGCTTTCTTT.

For the CDR3, the DNA is TGTGCCAGCAGCTTAAGATCACAGGGGGGTTCACCCCTCCACTTT. It codes for CASSLRSQGGSPLHF. The genes are TRBV7-6 and TRBJ1-6, with 8 bases aligning to TRBD1. Germline assignment: CDR1 SGHVS and CDR2 FNYEAQ. This CDR3 has 15 amino acids. With 2 bases clipped from V and 9 bases from J, the junction kept 6 bases outside the gene matches.

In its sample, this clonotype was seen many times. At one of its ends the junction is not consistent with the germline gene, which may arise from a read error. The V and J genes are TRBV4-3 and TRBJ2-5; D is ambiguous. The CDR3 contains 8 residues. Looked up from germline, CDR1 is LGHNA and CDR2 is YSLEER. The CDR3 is CASSQGGF. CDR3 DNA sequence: TGCGCCAGCAGCCAAGGAGGATTC.

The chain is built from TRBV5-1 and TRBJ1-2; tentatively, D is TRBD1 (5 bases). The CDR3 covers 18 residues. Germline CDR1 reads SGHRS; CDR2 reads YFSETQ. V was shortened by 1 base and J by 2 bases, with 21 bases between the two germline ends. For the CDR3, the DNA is TGCGCCAGCAGCTTGTTTGGGGCGAGCGCGCCCCTAAACTATGGCTACACCTTC. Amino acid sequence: CASSLFGASAPLNYGYTF.

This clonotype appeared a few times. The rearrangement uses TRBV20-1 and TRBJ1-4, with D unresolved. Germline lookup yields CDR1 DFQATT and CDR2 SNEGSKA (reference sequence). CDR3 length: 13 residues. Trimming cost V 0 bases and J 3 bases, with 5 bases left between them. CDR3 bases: TGCAGTGCTAGAGAAGTAGCTAATGAAAAACTGTTTTTT. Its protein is CSAREVANEKLFF.

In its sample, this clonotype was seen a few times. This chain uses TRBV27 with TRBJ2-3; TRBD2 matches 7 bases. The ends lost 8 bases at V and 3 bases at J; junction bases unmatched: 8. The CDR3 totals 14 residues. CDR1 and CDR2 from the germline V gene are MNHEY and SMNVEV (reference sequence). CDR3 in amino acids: CASRSGTKTDTQYF. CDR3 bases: TGTGCCAGCCGCAGCGGGACTAAAACAGATACGCAGTATTTT.

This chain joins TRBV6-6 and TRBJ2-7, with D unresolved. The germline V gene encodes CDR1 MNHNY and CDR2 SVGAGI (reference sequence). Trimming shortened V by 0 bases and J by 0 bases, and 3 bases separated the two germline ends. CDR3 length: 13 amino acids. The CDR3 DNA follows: TGTGCCAGCAGTTACTCCCCCTCCTACGAGCAGTACGTC. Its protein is CASSYSPSYEQYV.

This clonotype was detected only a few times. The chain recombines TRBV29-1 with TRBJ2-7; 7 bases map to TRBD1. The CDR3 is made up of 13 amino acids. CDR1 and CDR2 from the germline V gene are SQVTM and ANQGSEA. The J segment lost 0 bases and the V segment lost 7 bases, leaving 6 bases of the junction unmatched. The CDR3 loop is CSAYRGGSYEQYF. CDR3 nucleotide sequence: TGCAGCGCATACAGGGGTGGCTCCTACGAGCAGTACTTC.

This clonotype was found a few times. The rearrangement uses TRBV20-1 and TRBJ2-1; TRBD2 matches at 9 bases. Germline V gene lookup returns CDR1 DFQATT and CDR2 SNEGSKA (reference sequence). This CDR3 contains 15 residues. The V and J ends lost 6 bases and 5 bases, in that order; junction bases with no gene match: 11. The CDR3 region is CSADTLRTSDNEQFF. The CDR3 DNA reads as TGCAGTGCCGACACCCTTAGGACTAGCGACAATGAGCAGTTCTTC.

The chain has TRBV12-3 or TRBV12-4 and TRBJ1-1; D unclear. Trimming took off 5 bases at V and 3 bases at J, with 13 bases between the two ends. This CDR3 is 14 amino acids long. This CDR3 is CASSLGPTYTEAFF. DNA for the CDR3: TGTGCCAGCAGTCTAGGACCGACTTACACTGAAGCTTTCTTT.

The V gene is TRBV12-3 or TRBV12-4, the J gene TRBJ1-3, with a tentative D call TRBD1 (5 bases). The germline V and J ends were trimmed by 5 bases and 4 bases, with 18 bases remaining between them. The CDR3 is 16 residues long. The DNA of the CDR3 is TGTGCCAGCAGTCTGGGGACCTTTCGGGGAGGAAACACCATATATTTT. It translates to CASSLGTFRGGNTIYF.

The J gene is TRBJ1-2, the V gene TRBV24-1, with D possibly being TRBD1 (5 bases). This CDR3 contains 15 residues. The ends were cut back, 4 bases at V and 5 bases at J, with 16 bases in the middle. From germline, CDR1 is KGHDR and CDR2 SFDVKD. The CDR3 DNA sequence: TGTGCCACCAGTGACCCCGGGACCCCGGGGTATGGCTACACCTTC. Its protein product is CATSDPGTPGYGYTF.